One sample yielded the 27 T cell receptor beta chains listed below, sequenced in a study of T cells in Graves' hyperthyroidism and ophthalmopathy (dated by TCRdb to between 2018 and 2021). The library was generated by multiplex PCR. TCRdb shows the sequencer as Illumina HiSeq 2000. The TCR beta CDR3 regions were amplified from RNA transcripts. The TCR CDR3 was subjected to a first round of RT-PCR using the HTBI primer set and the Qiagen OneStep RT-PCR kit. Using fastp trimming at Q25 and MiXCR clonotype assembly, TCRdb reanalyzed the public sequencing data and kept in-frame beta chains. Each CDR3 protein appears once, grouped with its most common genes and DNA. The sample table records 250,000 or so distinct CDR3 sequences; less than 15% of these occur just once. Roughly 15% of the sample comes from the top ten. The sequencing input was blood. The source of these receptors is a woman in her thirties or forties with Graves' hyperthyroidism that later progressed to Graves' ophthalmopathy.

This chain uses TRBV28 with TRBJ2-3; 10 bases agree with TRBD2. In germline, CDR1 is MDHEN, CDR2 SYDVKM. With V trimmed by 2 bases and J by 6 bases, 8 bases remained unmatched. There are 16 residues in the CDR3. The CDR3 loop reads CASSLPPSGSPDTQYF. The CDR3 DNA is TGTGCCAGCAGTTTACCCCCTAGCGGGAGCCCCGATACGCAGTATTTT.

This clonotype came up many times. The V and J genes are TRBV9 and TRBJ2-2; D may be TRBD2 (7 bases). Germline CDR1 and CDR2: SGDLS and YYNGEE. This CDR3 is built from 17 residues. The V gene lost 0 bases and the J gene lost 0 bases, with 12 bases spanning the gap. The CDR3 region is CASSVAGGGPNTGELFF. The CDR3 DNA follows: TGTGCCAGCAGCGTAGCTGGGGGGGGCCCGAACACCGGGGAGCTGTTTTTT.

In this sample, this clonotype turned up many times. J is TRBJ2-7 and V is TRBV18, with a tentative D call TRBD2 (5 bases). The V and J ends lost 6 bases and 7 bases respectively, with 13 bases between them. The germline V gene has CDR1 KGHSH and CDR2 LQKENI. The CDR3 has 12 residues. The CDR3 DNA is TGTGCCAGCTCCCAGATGTCGGGGGAGCAGTACTTC. As protein: CASSQMSGEQYF.

This chain joins TRBV20-1 and TRBJ2-7, with TRBD2 matching 16 bases. The CDR3 has 16 amino acids. After removal of 5 bases from V and 7 bases from J, the junction contained 11 bases not matched to a gene. The germline CDR1 and CDR2 sequences are DFQATT and SNEGSKA (reference sequence). CDR3 coding DNA: TGCAGTGCTGCTGGGACTAGCGGGAGGGCTAGGTGGGAGCAGTACTTC. This encodes CSAAGTSGRARWEQYF.

This clonotype has a count of ten or more. The rearrangement uses TRBV7-8 and TRBJ2-1, with D hard to call. The CDR3 contains 15 residues. The V and J ends lost 0 bases and 2 bases respectively, with 8 bases between them. Germline-derived CDR1 and CDR2 are SGHVS and FQNEAQ. CDR3 bases: TGTGCCAGCAGCTTAGCCAGGAGTCCCTACAATGAGCAGTTCTTC. It is translated as CASSLARSPYNEQFF.

This clonotype showed up just a few times. This sequence joins TRBV7-2 and TRBJ1-1; a possible D gene is TRBD1 (6 bases). This CDR3 has 14 amino acids. The germline V gene encodes CDR1 SGHTA and CDR2 FQGNSA. Deletions cut 3 bases from V and 4 bases from J, with 12 bases between. The CDR3 coding sequence is TGTGCCAGCAGCTTTAGGGGGGCCGGCACTGAAGCTTTCTTT. It yields the protein CASSFRGAGTEAFF.

This clonotype has at least ten counts. This chain joins TRBV20-1 and TRBJ2-3; 8 bases are a match to TRBD2. Germline V gene data show CDR1 as DFQATT and CDR2 as SNEGSKA (reference sequence). CDR3 length equals 12 residues. CDR3 sequence reads: CRPAGGTDTQYF. The CDR3 DNA reads as TGCAGGCCAGCGGGGGGCACAGATACGCAGTATTTT.

This clonotype was recorded at least ten times. The chain joins TRBV5-6 to TRBJ2-1, with D possibly TRBD2 on 6 matching bases. The CDR3 totals 14 residues. The germline V and J ends were trimmed by 4 bases and 4 bases, with 12 bases remaining between them. Germline CDR1 is SGHDT and CDR2 is YYEEEE. Written as DNA, the CDR3 is TGTGCCAGCAGCCACCCGGGGGAGTACAATGAGCAGTTCTTC. As protein: CASSHPGEYNEQFF.

This clonotype was seen a handful of times. The chain carries TRBV11-2 and TRBJ1-5; D ambiguous. With 1 base removed from V and 3 bases from J, the gap between germline ends came to 4 bases. The length of the CDR3 is 13 residues. Germline V gene lookup returns CDR1 SGHAT and CDR2 FQNNGV. The CDR3 region has the DNA TGTGCCAGCAGCTTAGTAACCAATCAGCCCCAGCATTTT. This codes for CASSLVTNQPQHF.

This clonotype was recorded many times. The chain has TRBV20-1 and TRBJ2-5, with D tentatively TRBD2 (5 bases). V dropped 6 bases and J dropped 5 bases, with 22 bases sitting between them. Germline assignment: CDR1 DFQATT and CDR2 SNEGSKA (reference sequence). This CDR3 contains 15 residues. CDR3 DNA sequence: TGCAGTGCCCATCGGGCTAGCCGAGCGGAGGAGACCCAGTACTTC. Translating it yields CSAHRASRAEETQYF.

This clonotype was found many times. The V and J genes are TRBV4-2 and TRBJ2-6; D unclear. Trimming took off 8 bases at V and 0 bases at J, with 26 bases between the two ends. Germline CDR1 and CDR2: LGHNA and YNFKEQ. The CDR3 spans 20 residues. The CDR3: CASRNPGSLFIHSGANVLTF. The DNA for the CDR3 is TGTGCCAGCCGAAACCCCGGCAGCCTTTTTATCCACTCTGGGGCCAACGTCCTGACTTTC.

This clonotype was found many times. This chain links TRBV12-3 or TRBV12-4 with TRBJ1-3; 9 nucleotides agree with TRBD1. Losses at the gene ends were 7 bases for V and 4 bases for J; bases not matched to a gene: 14. There are 17 residues in the CDR3. This chain's CDR3 is CASNSYRDRASGNTIYF. CDR3 bases: TGTGCCAGCAACTCCTACCGGGACAGGGCGTCGGGAAACACCATATATTTT.

This chain links TRBV12-3 or TRBV12-4 with TRBJ1-2, with D maybe TRBD1 (5 bases). The germline V and J ends were trimmed by 7 bases and 8 bases, with 17 bases remaining between them. This CDR3 has 13 residues. The CDR3 DNA follows: TGTGCCAGCAAAACCGGGGGACTTACAGGCTACACCTTC. It specifies CASKTGGLTGYTF.

The sample holds many counts of this clonotype. The chain carries TRBV4-1 and TRBJ2-5; 10 bases line up with TRBD2. The CDR3 has 15 amino acids. Germline V lookup: CDR1 MGHRA, CDR2 YSYEKL. V was pared by 0 bases and J by 4 bases, with 2 bases of the junction left unmatched. Written as DNA, the CDR3 is TGCGCCAGCAGCCAAGAAGTAGCGGGAGGAGAGACCCAGTACTTC. It encodes CASSQEVAGGETQYF.

With regard to this clonotype: Being one base from a much bigger clone, this may be a read error. The final CDR3 position lacks the conserved phenylalanine or tryptophan, pointing to a likely read error. The rearrangement uses TRBV5-1 and TRBJ1-1; possibly TRBD1 for D (5 bases). The CDR3 loop spans 13 amino acids. V lost 4 bases and J 1 base, leaving 8 bases between the germline ends. CDR1 is SGHRS, CDR2 YFSETQ, per germline. The CDR3 reads CASSPDKNTEAFS. Here the CDR3 DNA reads TGCGCCAGCAGCCCGGACAAGAACACTGAAGCTTTCTCT.

There are many counts of this clonotype. The gene calls are TRBV7-9 and TRBJ2-1; 9 nucleotides line up with TRBD2. This CDR3 contains 14 residues. Trimming took 5 bases from V and 6 from J; bases not matched to a gene: 5. In germline, CDR1 is SEHNR, CDR2 FQNEAQ (reference sequence). The CDR3 protein is CASSRTTSGNEQFF. CDR3 bases: TGTGCCAGCAGCCGGACGACTAGCGGCAATGAGCAGTTCTTC.

This clonotype was counted at least ten times. The rearrangement links TRBV20-1 to TRBJ1-6; D gene uncertain. CDR1 and CDR2 (germline): DFQATT, SNEGSKA (reference sequence). The CDR3 is 18 residues long. V was cut by 1 base and J by 4 bases, with 20 bases left in between. The CDR3 region is CSARGGGSIYSYNSPLHF. In nucleotides, the CDR3 is TGCAGTGCTAGAGGCGGAGGGTCAATTTACAGTTATAATTCACCCCTCCACTTT.

This clonotype was found many times. The chain has TRBV27 and TRBJ1-1; no reliable D call. V was pared by 3 bases and J by 1 base, with 12 bases between. The CDR3 has 15 amino acids. Germline V gene sequence: CDR1 MNHEY, CDR2 SMNVEV (reference sequence). The CDR3 here is CASSLTTEANTEAFF. The CDR3 DNA reads TGTGCCAGCAGTTTGACAACAGAGGCGAACACTGAAGCTTTCTTT.

Ten or more counts support this clonotype. The rearrangement joins TRBV27 to TRBJ2-1; D is undetermined. From germline, CDR1 is MNHEY and CDR2 SMNVEV (reference sequence). The CDR3 is made up of 14 amino acids. Trimming took off 2 bases at V and 8 bases at J, with 13 bases between the two ends. The CDR3 here is CASSLIGNSYEQFF. CDR3 in DNA: TGTGCCAGCAGTTTAATAGGGAACTCGTATGAGCAGTTCTTC.

This clonotype was counted many times. The chain recombines TRBV3-1 with TRBJ2-2, with no clear D. Germline loops: CDR1 LGHDT, CDR2 YNNKEL (reference sequence). Trimming took 1 base from V and 6 from J, leaving 9 bases between them. This CDR3 region has 14 residues. The CDR3 DNA sequence: TGTGCCAGCAGCCAAGTAACCTCCCCCGGGGAGCTGTTTTTT. Protein sequence: CASSQVTSPGELFF.

The gene calls are TRBV19 and TRBJ2-3; 7 nucleotides align to TRBD1. The CDR3 covers 14 residues. CDR1 and CDR2 (germline): LNHDA, SQIVND (reference sequence). Germline trimming cut 8 bases from V and 0 bases from J; bases unmatched to any gene: 5. The CDR3 loop reads CASVGQDSTDTQYF. In DNA, the CDR3 is TGTGCCAGTGTCGGACAGGATAGCACAGATACGCAGTATTTT.

This clonotype was observed many times. The rearrangement joins TRBV28 to TRBJ1-5; 9 nucleotides agree with TRBD1. Looked up from germline, CDR1 is MDHEN and CDR2 is SYDVKM. The junction had 8 bases not matched to a gene; V was cut back by 2 bases and J by 6 bases. This CDR3 is built from 16 residues. The CDR3 reads CASSLLGQGGVQPQHF. The CDR3 DNA sequence: TGTGCCAGCAGTTTACTGGGACAGGGTGGAGTTCAGCCCCAGCATTTT.

This clonotype was seen only a few times. This chain joins TRBV5-4 and TRBJ2-2; 11 bases line up with TRBD2. The germline V gene has CDR1 SGHNT and CDR2 YYREEE (reference sequence). V lost 0 bases, J lost 4 bases, and 11 bases stayed unmatched. This CDR3 spans 19 amino acids. CDR3 sequence: CASSLGLGLAGGSTGELFF. The CDR3 DNA reads TGTGCCAGCAGCTTGGGTCTTGGTCTAGCGGGAGGAAGCACCGGGGAGCTGTTTTTT.

V is TRBV3-1 and J is TRBJ1-1; D unresolved. CDR3 length: 15 residues. Deletions cut 1 base from V and 3 bases from J, with 12 bases between. Germline-derived CDR1 and CDR2 are LGHDT and YNNKEL (reference sequence). DNA of the CDR3: TGTGCCAGCAGCCAAGGCTTGTCGGGCTACACTGAAGCTTTCTTT. It is translated as CASSQGLSGYTEAFF.

In this sample, this clonotype turned up a few times. The junction departs from the called germline gene at one end, perhaps through a read error. The chain joins TRBV6-2 or TRBV6-3 to TRBJ2-5; the match to TRBD2 covers 8 bases. The CDR3 runs 15 residues. In germline, CDR1 is MNHEY, CDR2 SVGEGT. The CDR3 loop is CASSLGGRPQEIQYF. The DNA for the CDR3 is TGTGCCAGCAGTCTCGGCGGGAGGCCCCAAGAGATCCAGTACTTC.

Ten or more counts support this clonotype. V usage is TRBV7-6 and J usage is TRBJ2-3; 15 bases agree with TRBD2. The J segment lost 0 bases and the V segment lost 5 bases, leaving 9 bases of the junction unmatched. Per the germline V gene, CDR1 is SGHVS and CDR2 is FNYEAQ. CDR3 size: 19 residues. CDR3 sequence: CASSPRRTSGRVSTDTQYF. The CDR3 DNA reads TGTGCCAGCAGCCCCCGTCGGACTAGCGGGAGGGTTAGCACAGATACGCAGTATTTT.

This clonotype was recorded at least ten times. The rearrangement links TRBV2 to TRBJ2-5, with 8 bases matching TRBD1. The V gene's germline CDR1 is SNHLY and CDR2 FYNNEI. With 6 bases clipped from V and 5 bases from J, the junction kept 8 bases outside the gene matches. The CDR3 loop spans 14 amino acids. Written as DNA, the CDR3 is TGTGCCAGCAGGACAGGGGCAGGCATTGAGACCCAGTACTTC. It encodes CASRTGAGIETQYF.